The 13 T cell receptor beta chains below were found in one sample sequenced in a study of T cell repertoires in cytomegalovirus infection. Each CDR3 protein gets one entry after TCRdb re-called the reads with MiXCR. The sample includes more than 300,000 distinct CDR3 sequences, about 35% of them seen just once. These TCRs' antigens remain unknown. This material consisted of cultured PBMCs, taken from culture after CMV antigen stimulation. These receptors were collected from a human donor in good health (CMV status not recorded). Some clones in this sample may be carry-over from other donors' samples.

This clonotype was observed a handful of times. The gene calls are TRBV7-6 and TRBJ2-1; 9 bases match TRBD2. Germline assignment: CDR1 SGHVS and CDR2 FNYEAQ. Trimming cost V 3 bases and J 3 bases; bases outside gene matches: 6. This CDR3 is built from 16 residues. The CDR3 reads CASSFIAGAIYNEQFF. Written as DNA, the CDR3 is TGTGCCAGCAGCTTTATAGCGGGAGCGATCTACAATGAGCAGTTCTTC.

V gene TRBV19 combines with J gene TRBJ2-1; no definite D call. The V gene's germline CDR1 is LNHDA and CDR2 SQIVND (reference sequence). The CDR3 has 13 amino acids. The V and J ends lost 6 bases and 5 bases respectively, with 11 bases between them. In DNA form, the CDR3 reads TGTGCCAGTAGACCCCTTAGGAACAATGAGCAGTTCTTC. Its protein is CASRPLRNNEQFF.

V usage is TRBV28 and J usage is TRBJ2-2, with D possibly matching TRBD1 (8 bases). Trimming removed 4 bases from V and 3 bases from J, with 15 bases in between. The CDR3 extends over 16 amino acids. From germline, CDR1 is MDHEN and CDR2 SYDVKM. The CDR3 coding sequence is TGTGCCAGCAGTTCCTACAGGGGGGGGGACACCGGGGAGCTGTTTTTT. Translated, it gives CASSSYRGGDTGELFF.

The V and J genes are TRBV7-2 and TRBJ1-1; D remains ambiguous. Germline lookup yields CDR1 SGHTA and CDR2 FQGNSA. The germline V and J ends were trimmed by 5 bases and 1 base, with 17 bases remaining between them. The CDR3 loop spans 16 amino acids. The CDR3 here is CASSLSARYKNTEAFF. The CDR3 DNA sequence: TGTGCCAGCAGCCTCTCAGCGAGATACAAGAACACTGAAGCTTTCTTT.

The chain joins TRBV11-1 to TRBJ2-1; 7 bases fit TRBD2. The closer fit of TRBJ2-7 to the DNA end suggests the J call may be wrong. This CDR3 has 13 amino acids. Germline V gene lookup returns CDR1 SGHAT and CDR2 FQDESV (reference sequence). CDR3 protein: CATARSGTNEQYF. The CDR3 DNA is TGTGCCACCGCCCGAAGCGGGACCAATGAGCAGTACTTC.

The rearrangement uses TRBV10-3 and TRBJ2-3; D is unresolved. CDR1 and CDR2 from the germline V gene are ENHRY and SYGVKD. V was cut by 1 base and J by 4 bases, with 3 bases left in between. The CDR3 length is 12 residues. The CDR3 sequence: CAISELADTQYF. The CDR3 DNA follows: TGTGCCATCAGTGAGTTGGCAGATACGCAGTATTTT.

This chain joins TRBV6-2 or TRBV6-3 and TRBJ2-1; 8 bases are a match to TRBD2. The CDR3 extends over 14 amino acids. Per germline, CDR1 MNHEY and CDR2 SVGEGT. Trimming removed 4 bases from V and 6 bases from J; junction bases left unmatched: 5. CDR3 sequence reads: CASSLTSGRNEQFF. CDR3 nucleotides: TGTGCCAGCAGTTTAACTAGCGGTCGCAATGAGCAGTTCTTC.

V gene TRBV6-8 combines with J gene TRBJ1-1, with 8 nucleotides matching TRBD1. Germline CDR1 is MNHGY and CDR2 is SAAAGT. The CDR3 has 14 amino acids. J gave up 7 bases and V 0 bases, and 4 bases lay outside the gene matches. This chain's CDR3 is CASSYSGTGSEAFF. Here the CDR3 DNA reads TGTGCCAGCAGTTACTCAGGGACAGGCAGTGAAGCTTTCTTT.

In DNA form, the CDR3 reads TGTGCCAGCAGCTGGGTACTAGCGGGAGTATACAATGAGCAGTTCTTC. The encoded protein is CASSWVLAGVYNEQFF. The V and J genes are TRBV7-2 and TRBJ2-1; 11 nucleotides line up with TRBD2. The CDR3 spans 16 residues. Germline-derived CDR1 and CDR2 are SGHTA and FQGNSA. V shed 4 bases, J shed 4 bases, and the junction held 6 bases outside the gene matches.

Written as DNA, the CDR3 is TGTGCCAGCAGTTACCACGGCTCTGGGGCCAACGTCCTGACTTTC. Translating gives CASSYHGSGANVLTF. The chain is built from TRBV6-2 or TRBV6-3 and TRBJ2-6; D remains ambiguous. With 2 bases removed from V and 0 bases from J, the gap between germline ends came to 5 bases. The CDR3 spans 15 residues. CDR1 is MNHEY and CDR2 is SVGEGT in the germline V gene.

This clonotype has more than one count but fewer than ten. The chain combines TRBV7-9 with TRBJ2-1, with D perhaps TRBD2 (5 bases). Germline V gene sequence: CDR1 SEHNR, CDR2 FQNEAQ (reference sequence). This CDR3 has 16 residues. Trimming shortened V by 5 bases and J by 0 bases, and 14 bases separated the two germline ends. This CDR3 is CASSPPTGSSYNEQFF. In DNA, the CDR3 is TGTGCCAGCAGCCCTCCTACTGGGAGCTCCTACAATGAGCAGTTCTTC.

In its sample, this clonotype was seen a few times. This sequence joins TRBV28 and TRBJ1-1; 7 nucleotides agree with TRBD1. CDR1 MDHEN and CDR2 SYDVKM come from the germline V gene. The CDR3 is made up of 15 amino acids. V was pared by 6 bases and J by 10 bases, with 17 bases of the junction left unmatched. CDR3 nucleotides: TGTGCCAGCAGCCCAAGACAGGGATTCTTAGGCGGAGCTTTCTTT. It codes for CASSPRQGFLGGAFF. Full variable domain (remainder filled in from reference TRBV28 and TRBJ1-1): DVKVTQSSRYLVKRTGEKVFLECVQDMDHENMFWYRQDPGLGLRLIYFSYDVKMKEKGDIPEGYSVSREKKERFSLILESASTNQTSMYLCASSPRQGFLGGAFFGQGTRLTVV.

The rearrangement uses TRBV7-7 and TRBJ2-2; D may be TRBD1 (5 bases). This CDR3 has 16 residues. The V and J ends lost 7 bases and 0 bases respectively, with 15 bases between them. Germline V CDR1 and CDR2: SSHAT, FNYEAQ (reference sequence). The CDR3 DNA reads TGTGCCAGCACCCCGTGGGGCCCCTCGAACACCGGGGAGCTGTTTTTT. This gives the protein CASTPWGPSNTGELFF.